The source of this T cell receptor (beta chain) is a study of blood T cell repertoires in COVID-19. Whole-study context: In each case, the material was cDNA or gDNA derived from T cells, B-cell-depleted T cells, or PBMCs.

The CDR3 has 15 amino acids. The trim removed 0 bases at V and 10 bases at J, leaving 7 bases unmatched. Germline CDR1 SGHNT, CDR2 YYREEE (reference sequence). Living in roughly 25 US areas, the participants were between roughly 18 and 90 years of age. All recovered Cohort 3 donors got two negative PCRs, got clearance, or saw symptom resolution. Sequencing was performed with immunoSEQ multiplex PCR; in TCRdb, only in-frame clones are kept and a portion is missing. The sample shows roughly 180,000 clones, approximately 86% of them seen only once. The sequence was obtained from a man between 60 and 75 years old who had recovered from COVID-19. The material sequenced was PBMCs or T cells enriched from blood (not recorded which). The chain employs TRBV5-4 and TRBJ1-6; the match to TRBD1 covers 7 bases. CDR3 in DNA: TGTGCCAGCAGCTTGGCTACAGGGGCCTCATCACCCCTCCACTTT. Protein sequence: CASSLATGASSPLHF.